Below, 22 T cell receptor beta chains from the same sample are listed, as sequenced in a study of blood T cells in healthy people across ages (dated by TCRdb to 2015 to 2017). Libraries came from 5' RACE. Sequencing used an Illumina HiSeq 2500. The second PCR ran for about 6 to 12 cycles and used a J-beta primer mix along with a sample-barcoded 5' primer. The raw public reads went through TCRdb reprocessing: fastp at Q25, MiXCR clone calling, in-frame beta chains kept. CDR3 protein sequences are deduplicated, and each keeps its most common genes and DNA. The sample table contains hundreds of thousands of distinct CDR3 sequences; only one count was recorded for 58% of them. Jointly, the top ten make up more than 35% of the sample. Material for sequencing was blood. The receptors come from a man between 60 and 70 years old in good health.

A remark on this clonotype: This may arise from a read error, as a much more abundant clone is one base away. The V gene is TRBV4-1, the J gene TRBJ1-5, with D possibly being TRBD1 (5 bases). Deletions cut 3 bases from V and 7 bases from J, with 13 bases between. Germline V gene data show CDR1 as MGHRA and CDR2 as YSYEKL. CDR3 length: 14 amino acids. CDR3 sequence: CASSHARVNQPQHF. CDR3 in DNA: TGCGCCAGCAGCCACGCCAGGGTGAACCAGCCCCAGCATTTT.

CDR3 sequence (DNA): TGCGCCAGCAGCCAAGGAGAGGTCGCCTACGAGCAGTACTTC. Translating it yields CASSQGEVAYEQYF. The chain joins TRBV4-1 to TRBJ2-7; the D is unclear. The CDR3 is made up of 14 amino acids. Trimming shortened V by 1 base and J by 2 bases, and 9 bases separated the two germline ends. The V gene's germline CDR1 is MGHRA and CDR2 YSYEKL.

The chain is built from TRBV7-2 and TRBJ2-3, with TRBD1 matching 7 bases. This CDR3 region has 14 residues. With V trimmed by 4 bases and J by 3 bases, 4 bases remained unmatched. The germline CDR1 and CDR2 sequences are SGHTA and FQGNSA. The CDR3 loop is CASSSTGTTDTQYF. CDR3 in DNA: TGTGCCAGCAGCTCGACAGGGACAACAGATACGCAGTATTTT.

This clonotype was detected only a few times. Its ends do not fully match the called genes, so a read error is possible. The V call is TRBV4-2, the J call TRBJ2-5, with 9 bases identical to TRBD2. The germline V gene has CDR1 LGHNA and CDR2 YNFKEQ. This CDR3 region has 15 residues. As DNA, the CDR3 is TGTACCAGCAGCCAGGTGGCGGGGGGGCAGGAGACCCAGTACTTC. It is translated as CTSSQVAGGQETQYF.

This chain joins TRBV9 and TRBJ1-2; maybe TRBD1 (6 bases). V lost 6 bases to trimming and J lost 8 bases, with 20 bases between them. Germline V CDR1 and CDR2: SGDLS, YYNGEE. The CDR3 is 14 amino acids. In DNA, the CDR3 is TGTGCCAGCACCCTCCGGGGGCCCCTTTGCGGCTACACCTTC. Protein: CASTLRGPLCGYTF.

The chain employs TRBV7-7 and TRBJ2-3; a possible D gene is TRBD1 (5 bases). CDR3 length equals 15 residues. In germline, CDR1 is SSHAT, CDR2 FNYEAQ (reference sequence). V gave up 5 bases and J gave up 2 bases, with 14 bases separating them. CDR3 protein: CASSPGRATTDTQYF. CDR3 nucleotide sequence: TGTGCCAGCAGCCCGGGCAGGGCCACCACAGATACGCAGTATTTT.

The chain carries TRBV12-3 or TRBV12-4 and TRBJ2-1; 8 positions match TRBD2. The CDR3 is 15 amino acids. V was clipped by 1 base and J by 6 bases; unmatched bases: 5. The CDR3 DNA sequence: TGTGCCAGCAGTTTAGATGGGAGCGGGGGCAATGAGCAGTTCTTC. Protein product: CASSLDGSGGNEQFF.

This clonotype was counted only a few times. The chain couples TRBV20-1 to TRBJ2-7; D is uncertain. Germline assignment: CDR1 DFQATT and CDR2 SNEGSKA (reference sequence). Trimming stripped 0 bases from V and 0 bases from J, with 6 bases between. CDR3 length equals 13 residues. The CDR3 DNA is TGCAGTGCTAGAGATTCCTTCTCCTACGAGCAGTACTTC. It is translated as CSARDSFSYEQYF.

V and J are TRBV29-1 and TRBJ2-3; D is undetermined. The CDR3 spans 11 residues. The V end lost 7 bases, the J end lost 4 bases, and 9 bases lay between the germline ends. Germline V gene lookup returns CDR1 SQVTM and CDR2 ANQGSEA. The CDR3, as DNA: TGCAGCGGGCTTGGCCCAGATACGCAGTATTTT. Translated: CSGLGPDTQYF.

V and J are TRBV2 and TRBJ2-7, with D perhaps given as TRBD1 or TRBD2 (7 bases each). Matching the DNA end better, TRBJ2-5 makes the J call doubtful. CDR3 length: 14 amino acids. Germline V gene sequence: CDR1 SNHLY, CDR2 FYNNEI. CDR3 protein: CASSGNRGGGTQYF. The CDR3 nucleotides are TGTGCCAGCAGTGGAAACAGGGGAGGGGGGACCCAGTACTTC.

V and J are TRBV21-1 and TRBJ1-1; TRBD1 is the table's D call and was not checked against the DNA. TRBV21-1 is a documented pseudogene. The CDR3 is made up of 18 amino acids. The CDR3 bases are TGTGCCAGCGGGCCGGGACAGGGAGAGCTTTCCATGAACACTGAAGCTTTCTTT. Protein: CASGPGQGELSMNTEAFF.

The sample holds a few counts of this clonotype. The chain has TRBV6-1 and TRBJ1-5, with a tentative D call TRBD1 (6 bases). Trimming shortened V by 2 bases and J by 3 bases, and 14 bases separated the two germline ends. This CDR3 spans 16 amino acids. Germline CDR1 is MNHNS and CDR2 is SASEGT. The CDR3 reads CASSESVGQPNQPQHF. The CDR3 DNA reads as TGTGCCAGCAGTGAAAGCGTCGGACAGCCCAATCAGCCCCAGCATTTT.

The J gene is TRBJ2-5, the V gene TRBV20-1; 10 nucleotides align to TRBD2. The J segment lost 5 bases and the V segment lost 3 bases, leaving 12 bases of the junction unmatched. The CDR3 sequence is 16 residues long. Germline CDR1 and CDR2: DFQATT and SNEGSKA (reference sequence). The CDR3 DNA reads TGCAGTGCTAGGGGGACCGGGACTAGCGCCGTGGAGACCCAGTACTTC. Translation gives CSARGTGTSAVETQYF.

CDR3 in amino acids: CASSLPGQPYNEQFF. CDR3 in DNA: TGTGCCAGCAGCCTTCCGGGACAGCCCTACAATGAGCAGTTCTTC. The chain uses TRBV7-9 and TRBJ2-1; 7 bases are a match to TRBD1. CDR1 is SEHNR, CDR2 FQNEAQ, per germline (reference sequence). The CDR3 runs to 15 residues. V shed 5 bases, J shed 2 bases, and the junction held 6 bases outside the gene matches.

The CDR3 protein is CASSYGGAYEQFF. The CDR3 DNA reads as TGTGCCAGCAGTTACGGGGGAGCGTACGAGCAGTTCTTC. The chain couples TRBV6-6 to TRBJ2-1; D might be TRBD1 or TRBD2, each matching 5 bases. The germline V gene encodes CDR1 MNHNY and CDR2 SVGAGI (reference sequence). This CDR3 comprises 13 residues. Deletions cut 2 bases from V and 10 bases from J, with 12 bases between.

This sequence joins TRBV5-6 and TRBJ2-1; the D is unclear. The germline V gene has CDR1 SGHDT and CDR2 YYEEEE. Trimming shortened V by 7 bases and J by 0 bases, and 11 bases separated the two germline ends. This CDR3 comprises 14 residues. CDR3 sequence: CASLYSTSYNEQFF. In DNA form, the CDR3 reads TGTGCCAGCTTGTACAGCACCTCCTACAATGAGCAGTTCTTC. Looking up the rest from reference TRBV5-6 and TRBJ2-1 gives the full variable domain: DAGVTQSPTHLIKTRGQQVTLRCSPKSGHDTVSWYQQALGQGPQFIFQYYEEEERQRGNFPDRFSGHQFPNYSSELNVNALLLGDSALYLCASLYSTSYNEQFFGPGTRLTVL.

As for this clonotype: One junction end disagrees with the germline gene, perhaps due to a read error. The chain combines TRBV20-1 with TRBJ2-5, with no clear D. Germline-derived CDR1 and CDR2 are DFQATT and SNEGSKA (reference sequence). The length of the CDR3 is 12 residues. CDR3 sequence reads: CSARVPGETQYF. CDR3 nucleotide sequence: TGTAGTGCTAGAGTCCCCGGTGAGACCCAGTACTTC.

The rearrangement uses TRBV5-1 and TRBJ1-6; D is uncertain. The CDR3 loop spans 11 amino acids. Trimming left V 7 bases short and J 8 bases short, with 7 bases between. Looked up from germline, CDR1 is SGHRS and CDR2 is YFSETQ. Here the CDR3 reads CASGEDSPLHF. In nucleotides, the CDR3 is TGCGCCAGCGGCGAGGATTCACCCCTCCACTTT.

The chain links TRBV2 to TRBJ2-5, with 10 bases matching TRBD1. Losses at the gene ends were 6 bases for V and 4 bases for J; bases not matched to a gene: 8. The CDR3 is 15 amino acids. Germline V gene data show CDR1 as SNHLY and CDR2 as FYNNEI. The CDR3, as DNA: TGTGCCAGCAGCCGGGACAGGGGAAATGGAGAGACCCAGTACTTC. Translated: CASSRDRGNGETQYF.

The V and J genes are TRBV5-5 and TRBJ1-1; no definite D call. This CDR3 region has 15 residues. CDR1 SGHKS and CDR2 YYEKEE come from the germline V gene (reference sequence). The germline V and J ends were trimmed by 1 base and 4 bases, with 14 bases remaining between them. The CDR3 loop reads CASSLLARPGTEAFF. The CDR3 DNA follows: TGTGCCAGCAGCTTGTTGGCAAGACCCGGCACTGAAGCTTTCTTT.

The chain carries TRBV6-4 and TRBJ2-7; no firm D call. The CDR3 is made up of 13 amino acids. V was pared by 3 bases and J by 0 bases, with 6 bases between. CDR1 is MRHNA and CDR2 is SNTAGT in the germline V gene. This chain's CDR3 is CASSEPSSYEQYF. The CDR3 bases are TGTGCCAGCAGTGAACCTAGCTCCTACGAGCAGTACTTC.

The rearrangement joins TRBV6-2 or TRBV6-3 to TRBJ1-1, with TRBD1 identical over 8 bases. Germline V lookup: CDR1 MNHEY, CDR2 SVGEGT. The CDR3 contains 14 residues. V shed 6 bases, J shed 1 base, and the junction held 4 bases outside the gene matches. The CDR3 coding sequence is TGTGCCAGCAGGGTGGACAGGGCGAACACTGAAGCTTTCTTT. It is translated as CASRVDRANTEAFF.